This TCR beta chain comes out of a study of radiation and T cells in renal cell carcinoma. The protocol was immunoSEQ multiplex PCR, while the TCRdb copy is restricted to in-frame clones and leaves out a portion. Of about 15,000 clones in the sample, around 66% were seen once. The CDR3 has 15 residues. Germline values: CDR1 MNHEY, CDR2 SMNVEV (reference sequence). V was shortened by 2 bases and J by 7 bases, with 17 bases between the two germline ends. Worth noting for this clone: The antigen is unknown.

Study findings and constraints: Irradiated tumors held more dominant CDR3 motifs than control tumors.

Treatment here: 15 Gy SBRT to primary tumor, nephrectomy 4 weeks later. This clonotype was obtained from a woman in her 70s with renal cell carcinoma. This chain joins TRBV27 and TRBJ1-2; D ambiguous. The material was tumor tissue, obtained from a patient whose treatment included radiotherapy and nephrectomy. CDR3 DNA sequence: TGTGCCAGCAGTTTACTCGTAGGACGAGCGGGTGGCTACACCTTC. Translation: CASSLLVGRAGGYTF.